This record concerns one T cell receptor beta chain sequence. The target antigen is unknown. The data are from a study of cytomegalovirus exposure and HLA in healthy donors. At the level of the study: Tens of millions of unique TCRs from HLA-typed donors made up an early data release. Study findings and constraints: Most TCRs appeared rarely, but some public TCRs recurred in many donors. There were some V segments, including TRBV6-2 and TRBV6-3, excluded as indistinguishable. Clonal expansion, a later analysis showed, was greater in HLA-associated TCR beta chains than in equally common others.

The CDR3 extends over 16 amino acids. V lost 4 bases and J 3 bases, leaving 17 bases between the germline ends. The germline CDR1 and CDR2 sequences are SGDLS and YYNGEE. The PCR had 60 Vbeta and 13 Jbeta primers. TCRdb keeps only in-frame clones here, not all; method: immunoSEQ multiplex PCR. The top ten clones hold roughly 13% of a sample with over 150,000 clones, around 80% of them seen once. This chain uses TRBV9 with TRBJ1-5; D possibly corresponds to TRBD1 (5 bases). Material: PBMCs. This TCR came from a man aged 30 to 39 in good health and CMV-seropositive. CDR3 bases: TGTGCCAGCAGCCACGGGGGATGGGGAGACAATCAGCCCCAGCATTTT. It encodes CASSHGGWGDNQPQHF.